The 14 T cell receptor beta chains given below trace back to one sample, sequenced in a study of regulatory T cells in long-lasting Graves disease. This sample's time point: newly diagnosed GD, antithyroid drugs for less than 3 months. After RNA was extracted from PBMCs, the TCR library was made from it. Construction of TCR beta libraries relied on iRepertoire HTBI primers and on Arm-PCR targeting CDR3 regions. MiXCR was run by TCRdb on the multiplex PCR reads, yielding one entry per CDR3 protein. The sample yields some 400,000 distinct CDR3 sequences, 14% to 15% seen once. These data also formed part of another study, on T cells in Graves' hyperthyroidism and ophthalmopathy.

Sequences were derived from peripheral blood mononuclear cells (PBMCs), sampled at new diagnosis, from a patient treated with antithyroid drugs. These receptors were collected from a woman under 40 with Graves disease.

In this sample, this clonotype turned up many times. The chain has TRBV2 and TRBJ1-1; no clear D. CDR3 length: 12 residues. Per the germline V gene, CDR1 is SNHLY and CDR2 is FYNNEI. V dropped 3 bases and J dropped 10 bases, with 12 bases sitting between them. The CDR3 DNA reads TGTGCCAGCAGTGAGAGGATGCTTGGAGCTTTCTTT. It translates to CASSERMLGAFF.

This clonotype turned up a few times. The CDR3, as DNA: TGCGCCAGCAGCTTGGCGAAAGAGACCCAGTACTTC. Translation gives CASSLAKETQYF. The chain has TRBV5-1 and TRBJ2-5; no reliable D call. The CDR3 contains 12 residues. Germline values: CDR1 SGHRS, CDR2 YFSETQ. Between the trimmed V and J ends, which lost 0 bases and 3 bases, there was a span of 3 bases.

The chain has TRBV6-2 or TRBV6-3 and TRBJ1-1; the D gene is possibly TRBD1 (5 bases). V was clipped by 2 bases and J by 4 bases, with 14 bases between them. From germline, CDR1 is MNHEY and CDR2 SVGEGT. This CDR3 has 15 amino acids. The CDR3 nucleotides are TGTGCCAGCAGTTACGCAACCTCCGGGGGCACTGAAGCTTTCTTT. It codes for CASSYATSGGTEAFF.

This clonotype was picked up many times. The V and J genes are TRBV28 and TRBJ2-5, with TRBD2 identical over 8 bases. The germline gives CDR1 MDHEN, CDR2 SYDVKM. This CDR3 has 15 amino acids. V was clipped by 6 bases and J by 5 bases; unmatched bases: 11. The DNA of the CDR3 is TGTGCCAGCAGCGCGACTAGCGCCCAAGGGGAGACCCAGTACTTC. Translation: CASSATSAQGETQYF.

This clonotype was recorded at least ten times. This chain links TRBV6-1 with TRBJ2-7; 8 bases fit TRBD1. The CDR3 covers 15 residues. Germline CDR1 MNHNS, CDR2 SASEGT. The J segment lost 3 bases and the V segment lost 7 bases, leaving 11 bases of the junction unmatched. The CDR3 loop is CASTRRRDRFYEQYF. The DNA of the CDR3 is TGTGCCAGCACTCGGAGGCGGGACAGGTTCTACGAGCAGTACTTC.

This clonotype has only a few counts. A much larger clone differs by one base, so this may be a read error. This rearrangement joins TRBV28 to TRBJ1-5, with D maybe TRBD1 (5 bases). The CDR3 totals 15 residues. From germline, CDR1 is MDHEN and CDR2 SYDVKM. The CDR3 here is CASSSGGFSSQPQHF. The DNA of the CDR3 is TGTGCCAGCAGTAGTGGGGGGTTTAGCAGTCAGCCCCAGCATTTT.

This clonotype appeared a few times. V is TRBV13 and J is TRBJ2-7; the match to TRBD2 covers 8 bases. The CDR3 covers 14 residues. The trim removed 5 bases at V and 2 bases at J, leaving 5 bases unmatched. The germline CDR1 and CDR2 sequences are PRHDT and FYEKMQ (reference sequence). As DNA, the CDR3 is TGTGCCAGCAGCCCTAGGGGACTAGCCTACGAGCAGTACTTC. It encodes CASSPRGLAYEQYF.

The sample holds many counts of this clonotype. The CDR3 nucleotides read TGTGCCAGCAGCTTTTTAGAAAGGGGCACTGAAGCTTTCTTT. Translating it yields CASSFLERGTEAFF. This chain uses TRBV13 with TRBJ1-1, with a weak D call TRBD1 (5 bases). V lost 3 bases to trimming and J lost 4 bases, with 12 bases between them. There are 14 residues in the CDR3. Germline values: CDR1 PRHDT, CDR2 FYEKMQ (reference sequence).

The sample holds a few counts of this clonotype. The rearrangement uses TRBV5-1 and TRBJ2-7, with 7 bases fitting TRBD1. CDR3 length equals 14 residues. The germline V gene encodes CDR1 SGHRS and CDR2 YFSETQ. V lost 0 bases, J lost 2 bases, and 2 bases stayed unmatched. CDR3 in DNA: TGCGCCAGCAGCTTGGACAGGGGAACCTACGAGCAGTACTTC. Translation: CASSLDRGTYEQYF.

J is TRBJ2-7 and V is TRBV5-5, with 10 nucleotides matching TRBD2. Germline CDR1 reads SGHKS; CDR2 reads YYEKEE (reference sequence). This CDR3 contains 15 residues. The V gene end was trimmed by 0 bases and the J gene end by 4 bases; junction bases not matched to a gene: 4. CDR3: CASSLEGLAIYEQYF. The CDR3 DNA reads TGTGCCAGCAGCTTGGAGGGACTAGCGATATACGAGCAGTACTTC.

This clonotype appeared many times. The gene calls are TRBV7-8 and TRBJ2-7; weak D call: TRBD2 (7 bases). Looked up from germline, CDR1 is SGHVS and CDR2 is FQNEAQ. The germline V and J ends were trimmed by 5 bases and 4 bases, with 24 bases remaining between them. The CDR3 runs 17 residues. DNA of the CDR3: TGTGCCAGCAGCCCCCGGGGGCAGTCTAGCGGCTCATACGAGCAGTACTTC. Translated, it gives CASSPRGQSSGSYEQYF.

The rearrangement joins TRBV27 to TRBJ1-4, with D unclear. V was shortened by 4 bases and J by 3 bases, with 18 bases between the two germline ends. The CDR3 is 17 amino acids. Germline-derived CDR1 and CDR2 are MNHEY and SMNVEV (reference sequence). This CDR3 is CASSSLLVGWANEKLFF. The CDR3 DNA is TGTGCCAGCAGTTCTCTCCTTGTGGGGTGGGCTAATGAAAAACTGTTTTTT.

The genes are TRBV12-3 or TRBV12-4 and TRBJ2-6; D is possibly TRBD1 (5 bases). With 5 bases removed from V and 2 bases from J, the gap between germline ends came to 7 bases. CDR3 length equals 14 residues. CDR3 sequence reads: CASSVGAGANVLTF. The DNA of the CDR3 is TGTGCCAGCAGTGTAGGGGCTGGGGCCAACGTCCTGACTTTC.

This clonotype occurred many times. The chain combines TRBV28 with TRBJ1-2; tentative D call: TRBD1 (5 bases). This CDR3 region has 14 residues. Germline V gives CDR1 MDHEN, CDR2 SYDVKM. V was shortened by 5 bases and J by 7 bases, with 17 bases between the two germline ends. CDR3: CASSSGFQGGGYTF. The CDR3, as DNA: TGTGCCAGCAGTAGCGGTTTTCAGGGTGGTGGCTACACCTTC.